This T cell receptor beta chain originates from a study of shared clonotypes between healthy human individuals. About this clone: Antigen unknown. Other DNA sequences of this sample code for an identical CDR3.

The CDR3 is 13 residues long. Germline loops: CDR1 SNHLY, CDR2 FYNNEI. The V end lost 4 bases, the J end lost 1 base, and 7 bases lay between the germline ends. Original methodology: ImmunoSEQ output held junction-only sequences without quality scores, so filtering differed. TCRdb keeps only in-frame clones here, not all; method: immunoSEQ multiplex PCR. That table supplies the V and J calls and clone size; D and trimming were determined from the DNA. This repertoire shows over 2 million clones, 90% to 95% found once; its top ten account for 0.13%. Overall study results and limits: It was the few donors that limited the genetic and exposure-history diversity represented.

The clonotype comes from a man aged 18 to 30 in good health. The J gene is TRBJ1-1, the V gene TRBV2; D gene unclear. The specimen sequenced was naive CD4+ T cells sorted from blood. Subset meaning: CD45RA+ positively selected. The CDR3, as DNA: TGTGCCAGCAGTGTTCGGGAGAACACTGAAGCTTTCTTT. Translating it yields CASSVRENTEAFF.